This T cell receptor (beta chain) is from a study of metastatic and nonmetastatic thyroid tumors. Looking at the study overall: A comparison of repertoires was made across blood and tumor or nodule tissue from malignant and benign thyroid patients.

Among the patients, none had received any treatment before thyroid surgery. In the original workflow: The study took CDR3 differences across clinicopathological groups and made a distant-metastasis classifier for papillary thyroid cancer from them. TCRdb re-called clones from the PCR reads using MiXCR. V and J calls and clone size were set by TCRdb, not the authors. The profile covers fewer than 25,000 clones, with roughly 29% appearing a single time and over 12% taken by the ten largest. By sample share, this clone is medium-sized. The antigen is undetermined. General observations from the study: Malignant thyroid tumors reportedly had TCR beta diversity that was significantly higher than in benign nodules, in blood and tumor.

The germline V gene has CDR1 ENHRY and CDR2 SYGVKD. The CDR3 extends over 13 amino acids. Trimming stripped 5 bases from V and 8 bases from J, with 13 bases between. The source is a female donor with papillary thyroid cancer or a benign thyroid nodule (not recorded which). Some clones in this sample may be carry-over from other donors' samples. The chain joins TRBV10-3 to TRBJ1-3; D perhaps matches TRBD1 (6 bases). The sample consisted of blood. CDR3 in DNA: TGTGCCATCAGTCTCCAGGGGCGAGACACCATATATTTT. It yields the protein CAISLQGRDTIYF.